The text below deals with one TCR beta chain. Its matching antigen is unknown. The treatment is: 10-day PBMC culture with coronavirus spike peptide pools or control peptides (ViraFEST assay). Once peptide pools had expanded antigen-specific T cells, ViraFEST sequenced TCRs. The data originate from a study of vaccination and CD4 T cells after COVID-19. For the study at large: Stimulation of the cells used overlapping spike peptide pools from SARS-CoV-2 and from the common cold coronaviruses HCoV-NL63, HCoV-OC43 and HCoV-229E.

The Oncomine TCR Beta short-read assay was applied to DNA of cultured CD4+ T cells. From the PCR reads, TCRdb called clonotypes with MiXCR, one entry per CDR3 protein. This table holds fewer than 20,000 distinct CDR3 sequences, 50% to 65% found once. The V gene lost 2 bases and the J gene lost 5 bases, with 7 bases spanning the gap. From germline, CDR1 is MNHNS and CDR2 SASEGT. The CDR3 extends over 13 amino acids. The sequence was obtained from a human donor who had recovered from COVID-19. This chain connects TRBV6-1 to TRBJ2-1, with D possibly being TRBD1 or TRBD2 (5 bases each). This sample comprised CD4+ T cells from blood, cultured in vitro, obtained before SARS-CoV-2 vaccination. CDR3 loop: CASSEQGHNEQFF. The CDR3 DNA reads as TGTGCCAGCAGTGAACAGGGACACAATGAGCAGTTCTTC.